Below, 30 T cell receptor beta chains from the same sample are listed, as sequenced in a study of T cells in Graves' hyperthyroidism and ophthalmopathy. RNA transcripts were the template for amplifying TCR beta CDR3 regions. An initial round of RT-PCR targeting the TCR CDR3 relied on the HTBI primer set. TCRdb ran MiXCR on the multiplex PCR reads and lists one entry per CDR3 protein. The sample records 550,000 to 650,000 distinct CDR3 sequences, approximately 15% being singletons. The specimen was blood. The receptors here all came from a woman between 40 and 50 years old with Graves' hyperthyroidism.

This clonotype was observed a few times. This rearrangement joins TRBV10-3 to TRBJ2-5; TRBD2 might be the D (5 bases). V dropped 6 bases and J dropped 3 bases, with 38 bases sitting between them. Germline V CDR1 and CDR2: ENHRY, SYGVKD. CDR3 length equals 22 residues. CDR3 bases: TGTGCCATCAGGACTACTGCAGTTTTTCCGTCCCCGACAAAGGCCCGAGAAGAGACCCAGTACTTC. Its translation: CAIRTTAVFPSPTKAREETQYF.

This clonotype appeared many times. The chain joins TRBV5-1 to TRBJ2-5; possibly TRBD2 for D (6 bases). Germline CDR1 SGHRS, CDR2 YFSETQ. This CDR3 comprises 14 residues. Trimming left V 2 bases short and J 1 base short, with 9 bases between. The DNA of the CDR3 is TGCGCCAGCAGCTTCGGGGGAGCCCAAGAGACCCAGTACTTC. It encodes CASSFGGAQETQYF.

At least ten counts were recorded for this clonotype. The CDR3 region has the DNA TGTGCCAGCAGTATCGGGACAGGGGGCTCCTACAATGAGCAGTTCTTC. Amino acid sequence: CASSIGTGGSYNEQFF. J is TRBJ2-1 and V is TRBV28; 11 bases map to TRBD1. The CDR3 is 16 residues long. Trimming at V came to 5 bases and at J to 0 bases, leaving 3 bases not matched to a gene. Germline V gene sequence: CDR1 MDHEN, CDR2 SYDVKM.

This clonotype was observed at least ten times. In nucleotides, the CDR3 is TGCAGTGCTAGAGACCTGACAGCCGAAGCTTTCTTT. Translation gives CSARDLTAEAFF. The rearrangement uses TRBV20-1 and TRBJ1-1, with D tentatively TRBD1 (5 bases). This CDR3 comprises 12 residues. Germline CDR1 is DFQATT and CDR2 is SNEGSKA (reference sequence). Deletions cut 0 bases from V and 8 bases from J, with 10 bases between.

This clonotype was found many times. This sequence joins TRBV12-3 or TRBV12-4 and TRBJ1-2; a weak D match, TRBD1 (5 bases). Deletions cut 3 bases from V and 8 bases from J, with 10 bases between. This CDR3 spans 12 amino acids. The CDR3 sequence: CASSFGALGYTF. The CDR3 DNA is TGTGCCAGCAGTTTTGGGGCGCTAGGCTACACCTTC.

This clonotype came up many times. This rearrangement joins TRBV20-1 to TRBJ1-4; D not certain. The CDR3 length is 14 residues. The V gene lost 1 base and the J gene lost 5 bases, with 11 bases spanning the gap. Germline values: CDR1 DFQATT, CDR2 SNEGSKA (reference sequence). The CDR3 region has the DNA TGCAGTGCTAGAGTTGGATCAGGAAATGAAAAACTGTTTTTT. This codes for CSARVGSGNEKLFF.

Ten or more counts support this clonotype. The rearrangement links TRBV6-1 to TRBJ2-3; tentatively, D is TRBD1 (6 bases). Germline CDR1 reads MNHNS; CDR2 reads SASEGT. V dropped 3 bases and J dropped 5 bases, with 15 bases sitting between them. The CDR3 has 15 amino acids. DNA for the CDR3: TGTGCCAGCAGTGAGCAGTTGAGGGGGATAGATACGCAGTATTTT. This codes for CASSEQLRGIDTQYF.

This clonotype was detected a few times. The chain joins TRBV18 to TRBJ1-2, with D tentatively TRBD1 (5 bases). V gave up 6 bases and J gave up 5 bases, with 16 bases separating them. Germline V gene lookup returns CDR1 KGHSH and CDR2 LQKENI. There are 14 residues in the CDR3. The CDR3 region is CASSKGTEGYGYTF. The DNA of the CDR3 is TGTGCCAGCTCGAAAGGGACGGAGGGGTATGGCTACACCTTC.

In regard to this clonotype: Here the CDR3 omits its conserved ending phenylalanine or tryptophan, so a read error is the likely source. This chain uses TRBV10-2 with TRBJ1-5; D remains unclear. The CDR3 has 15 residues. V lost 6 bases to trimming and J lost 7 bases, with 19 bases between them. The germline CDR1 and CDR2 sequences are WSHSY and SAAADI. CDR3 DNA: TGCGCCAGCAGGGTTGGAGGGCAAATTAACCAGCCCCAGCATCTT. It is translated as CASRVGGQINQPQHL.

CDR3 residues: CASSSGGAGGYTF. The CDR3 DNA sequence: TGTGCCAGCAGTTCGGGGGGGGCGGGTGGCTACACCTTC. V gene TRBV28 combines with J gene TRBJ1-2; the D gene is possibly TRBD1 (6 bases). The germline CDR1 and CDR2 sequences are MDHEN and SYDVKM. Trimming took 4 bases from V and 7 from J, leaving 13 bases between them. The CDR3 is made up of 13 amino acids.

This clonotype was counted between two and nine times. The rearrangement links TRBV5-1 to TRBJ2-3; D is unresolved. CDR1 SGHRS and CDR2 YFSETQ come from the germline V gene. V was trimmed by 2 bases and J by 3 bases, leaving 13 bases between them. CDR3 length: 15 residues. CDR3 sequence reads: CASSLSDGSTDTQYF. The CDR3 region has the DNA TGCGCCAGCAGCTTAAGCGATGGAAGTACAGATACGCAGTATTTT.

The genes are TRBV10-3 and TRBJ2-1, with unresolved D. Germline V gene data show CDR1 as ENHRY and CDR2 as SYGVKD. There are 12 residues in the CDR3. V was shortened by 4 bases and J by 9 bases, with 10 bases between the two germline ends. The CDR3 loop is CAISGAGSEQFF. CDR3 in DNA: TGTGCCATCAGTGGGGCCGGATCTGAGCAGTTCTTC.

This clonotype was detected a few times. A clone one base away is much larger, so this may be a read error. The chain joins TRBV28 to TRBJ2-4; 7 bases line up with TRBD1. Germline V gene lookup returns CDR1 MDHEN and CDR2 SYDVKM. Trimming cost V 5 bases and J 2 bases; bases outside gene matches: 6. The CDR3 is made up of 15 amino acids. Here the CDR3 DNA reads TGTGCCAGCAGTCTGACAGGGTTAACCAAAAACATTCAGTACTTC. This gives the protein CASSLTGLTKNIQYF.

The chain couples TRBV28 to TRBJ2-7, with 9 nucleotides matching TRBD2. The CDR3 length is 14 residues. Germline lookup yields CDR1 MDHEN and CDR2 SYDVKM. V trimming: 6 bases; J trimming: 3 bases; junction bases outside the gene matches: 6. The CDR3 DNA reads TGTGCCAGCAGGGCGGGAGGGCGGATCTACGAGCAGTACTTC. This gives the protein CASRAGGRIYEQYF.

In its sample, this clonotype was seen a few times. V gene TRBV15 combines with J gene TRBJ2-1; D is ambiguous. The V and J ends lost 3 bases and 1 base respectively, with 7 bases between them. The germline gives CDR1 LNHNV, CDR2 YYDKDF (reference sequence). The CDR3 totals 14 residues. The CDR3 bases are TGTGCCACCAGCAGCCCTAGTTCCTACAATGAGCAGTTCTTC. Protein: CATSSPSSYNEQFF.

This clonotype was picked up many times. The rearrangement uses TRBV5-1 and TRBJ2-7; TRBD2 is a possible D gene (6 bases). Germline values: CDR1 SGHRS, CDR2 YFSETQ. The CDR3 sequence is 17 residues long. The ends were cut back, 4 bases at V and 5 bases at J, with 25 bases in the middle. CDR3: CASSKQPRAREADEQYF. The CDR3 bases are TGCGCCAGCAGCAAGCAACCCCGAGCCAGGGAGGCCGACGAGCAGTACTTC.

This clonotype occurred a few times. The chain carries TRBV10-1 and TRBJ2-7, with 7 bases lining up with TRBD1. The ends lost 10 bases at V and 4 bases at J; junction bases unmatched: 7. This CDR3 spans 12 amino acids. The germline V gene encodes CDR1 WNHNN and CDR2 SYGVQD (reference sequence). CDR3 sequence (DNA): TGCGCCACTGACAGGGCTTTATACGAGCAGTACTTC. This translates into CATDRALYEQYF.

The chain combines TRBV7-3 with TRBJ2-1; D perhaps matches TRBD2 (5 bases). The CDR3 contains 14 residues. From germline, CDR1 is SGHTA and CDR2 FQGTGA. Trimming shortened V by 1 base and J by 10 bases, and 14 bases separated the two germline ends. The CDR3 DNA reads as TGTGCCAGCAGCTTAAGCGTCAGCGGCCGAGAGCAGTTCTTC. As protein: CASSLSVSGREQFF.

The chain employs TRBV20-1 and TRBJ1-5; a possible D gene is TRBD1 (5 bases). CDR1 is DFQATT and CDR2 is SNEGSKA in the germline V gene (reference sequence). Trimming left V 0 bases short and J 6 bases short, with 9 bases between. CDR3 length: 13 residues. Here the CDR3 DNA reads TGCAGTGCTAGAGAACAGGCGGGTCAGCCCCAGCATTTT. Amino acids: CSAREQAGQPQHF.

The chain carries TRBV9 and TRBJ2-1, with a tentative D call TRBD2 (6 bases). Germline-derived CDR1 and CDR2 are SGDLS and YYNGEE. CDR3 length: 14 amino acids. The V end was cut by 4 bases, the J end by 2 bases, with 10 bases between. The CDR3 DNA reads TGTGCCAGCAGCAATGCGGGGACCTACAATGAGCAGTTCTTC. Its translation is CASSNAGTYNEQFF.

This clonotype has a count of ten or more. V gene TRBV6-1 combines with J gene TRBJ1-1; tentatively, D is TRBD1 (5 bases). Germline loops: CDR1 MNHNS, CDR2 SASEGT. V lost 5 bases to trimming and J lost 5 bases, with 24 bases between them. This CDR3 has 17 residues. The CDR3 here is CASSNPSLGWEGTEAFF. The DNA of the CDR3 is TGTGCCAGCAGTAACCCCAGTCTGGGGTGGGAGGGGACTGAAGCTTTCTTT.

This clonotype was found many times. The chain links TRBV20-1 to TRBJ1-5; perhaps TRBD1 as D (6 bases). This CDR3 spans 14 amino acids. Germline V lookup: CDR1 DFQATT, CDR2 SNEGSKA (reference sequence). Trimming pared 4 bases from V and 4 bases from J, leaving 14 bases between. The CDR3 DNA reads TGCAGTGCTAACTATGAGGGGGATAATCAGCCCCAGCATTTT. Encoded protein: CSANYEGDNQPQHF.

This clonotype was recorded a few times. This chain uses TRBV27 with TRBJ2-5; the match to TRBD2 covers 11 bases. Trimming took 6 bases from V and 1 from J; bases not matched to a gene: 4. The length of the CDR3 is 15 residues. Germline CDR1 MNHEY, CDR2 SMNVEV (reference sequence). This chain's CDR3 is CASRAGTSGQETQYF. The CDR3 DNA reads as TGTGCCAGCAGAGCCGGGACTAGCGGCCAAGAGACCCAGTACTTC.

This clonotype was observed a few times. The chain is built from TRBV25-1 and TRBJ2-1, with 9 bases identical to TRBD2. Looked up from germline, CDR1 is MGHDK and CDR2 is SYGVNS. J was trimmed by 7 bases and V by 6 bases; bases with no gene match: 13. The CDR3 consists of 16 residues. The CDR3 DNA is TGTGCCAGCAGGGCCCATCTGACTAGCGGTCTAAATGAGCAGTTCTTC. Its protein is CASRAHLTSGLNEQFF.

This clonotype was detected ten times or more. The chain links TRBV10-3 to TRBJ2-7; 10 nucleotides match TRBD2. V shed 2 bases, J shed 1 base, and the junction held 8 bases outside the gene matches. Germline V gene lookup returns CDR1 ENHRY and CDR2 SYGVKD. This CDR3 is 17 amino acids long. CDR3 coding DNA: TGTGCCATCAGTGAGGGGCTAGCGGGAGTAGGGTCCTACGAGCAGTACTTC. It is translated as CAISEGLAGVGSYEQYF.

This clonotype was counted a few times. A junction boundary mismatches the germline segment, possibly from a read error. The genes are TRBV28 and TRBJ1-4, with a tentative D call TRBD1 (6 bases). The CDR3 extends over 13 amino acids. Germline V CDR1 and CDR2: MDHEN, SYDVKM. DNA of the CDR3: TGTGCCAGCAGTCAGGGGACCGATGAAGAACTGTTTTTT. The encoded protein is CASSQGTDEELFF.

This clonotype was counted many times. The chain is built from TRBV6-1 and TRBJ2-7, with D unclear. Germline CDR1 reads MNHNS; CDR2 reads SASEGT. This CDR3 contains 13 residues. V was clipped by 8 bases and J by 0 bases, with 11 bases between them. The CDR3 DNA sequence: TGTGCCAGCGTCAGGACCTACTCCTACGAGCAGTACTTC. It is translated as CASVRTYSYEQYF.

This clonotype was observed at least ten times. CDR3 in amino acids: CSARDPTITSGSYEQYF. CDR3 nucleotides: TGCAGTGCTAGAGATCCCACTATAACTAGCGGCTCCTACGAGCAGTACTTC. V gene TRBV20-1 combines with J gene TRBJ2-7, with 8 bases lining up with TRBD2. There are 17 residues in the CDR3. CDR1 and CDR2 (germline): DFQATT, SNEGSKA (reference sequence). The V gene end was trimmed by 0 bases and the J gene end by 0 bases; junction bases not matched to a gene: 10.

This clonotype turned up a few times. The CDR3 DNA reads TGTGCCAGCAGTGAAGTCTGGGGGTCTTATCAGCCCCAGCATTTT. Amino acids: CASSEVWGSYQPQHF. The chain links TRBV6-1 to TRBJ1-5; D is perhaps TRBD1 (5 bases). Germline V gene sequence: CDR1 MNHNS, CDR2 SASEGT. This CDR3 comprises 15 residues. V was clipped by 1 base and J by 5 bases, with 12 bases between them.

There are many counts of this clonotype. V gene TRBV28 combines with J gene TRBJ2-1; the match to TRBD2 covers 8 bases. CDR3 length equals 17 residues. V trimming: 4 bases; J trimming: 8 bases; junction bases outside the gene matches: 16. Germline CDR1 is MDHEN and CDR2 is SYDVKM. CDR3 region: CASSYRPGTRLDYEQFF. DNA of the CDR3: TGTGCCAGCAGTTACCGCCCCGGGACTAGGCTTGACTATGAGCAGTTCTTC.